These 13 T cell receptor beta chains were sequenced from one sample in a study of blood T cells in healthy people across ages. The use of a sample-barcoded 5' primer and a J-beta primer mix characterized a second PCR of roughly 7 to 11 cycles. MiXCR, applied by TCRdb to the 5' RACE reads, yields one record per CDR3 protein. The table records about 400,000 distinct CDR3 sequences, roughly half of them present only once. Sequenced: blood. The receptors shown here come from a man in his sixties in good health.

This chain connects TRBV7-6 to TRBJ2-3; TRBD1 matches at 7 bases. V lost 5 bases and J lost 2; bases outside the gene matches: 10. Germline V lookup: CDR1 SGHVS, CDR2 FNYEAQ. The CDR3 totals 16 residues. This chain's CDR3 is CASSPISGTDTDTQYF. The CDR3 DNA reads TGTGCCAGCAGCCCCATATCGGGGACAGACACAGATACGCAGTATTTT.

The chain uses TRBV20-1 and TRBJ2-4; D not certain. The CDR3 extends over 15 amino acids. The V gene's germline CDR1 is DFQATT and CDR2 SNEGSKA (reference sequence). V was trimmed by 2 bases and J by 1 base, leaving 12 bases between them. The CDR3 nucleotides are TGCAGTGCTAGAATGGTAGGAGTCGCCAAAAACATTCAGTACTTC. It yields the protein CSARMVGVAKNIQYF.

The chain carries TRBV21-1 and TRBJ2-1; the table's D call, TRBD1, was not checked against the DNA. TRBV21-1 is a pseudogene segment. The length of the CDR3 is 13 residues. The CDR3 region is CASTPGKYNEQFF. The CDR3 nucleotides are TGTGCCAGCACCCCTGGGAAATACAATGAGCAGTTCTTC.

This clonotype showed up just once. A read error may produce the germline difference seen at one junction end. V and J are TRBV20-1 and TRBJ2-7; 7 bases are shared with TRBD1. From germline, CDR1 is DFQATT and CDR2 SNEGSKA (reference sequence). The CDR3 is 11 residues long. CDR3 nucleotides: TGCAGTGGGGGCCAGGGGGAGACCCAGAACTTC. As protein: CSGGQGETQNF.

The chain carries TRBV7-3 and TRBJ2-6; D is perhaps TRBD1 (6 bases). The germline V gene encodes CDR1 SGHTA and CDR2 FQGTGA. The CDR3 spans 17 residues. The ends were cut back, 1 base at V and 1 base at J, with 11 bases in the middle. CDR3 loop: CASSLSQGGSGANVLTF. The DNA of the CDR3 is TGTGCCAGCAGCTTAAGCCAAGGGGGTTCTGGGGCCAACGTCCTGACTTTC.

Here the CDR3 reads CASSPKRLAGLQGTDTQYF. CDR3 nucleotide sequence: TGTGCCAGCAGCCCCAAGAGACTAGCGGGTCTCCAGGGCACAGATACGCAGTATTTT. V and J are TRBV4-2 and TRBJ2-3; 10 bases are shared with TRBD2. This CDR3 has 19 amino acids. V was clipped by 4 bases and J by 1 base; unmatched bases: 14. Germline CDR1 reads LGHNA; CDR2 reads YNFKEQ.

This clonotype was picked up a small number of times. The CDR3 DNA follows: TGTGCCAGCAGGACCCGAGGGGGTAACCCCTACGAGCAGTACTTC. It translates to CASRTRGGNPYEQYF. This sequence joins TRBV6-2 or TRBV6-3 and TRBJ2-5; possibly TRBD1 for D (6 bases). The DNA end favors TRBJ2-7, so the J call may be wrong. Germline V gene data show CDR1 as MNHEY and CDR2 as SVGEGT. This CDR3 has 15 residues.

This rearrangement joins TRBV28 to TRBJ2-1; 7 bases align to TRBD2. CDR1 and CDR2 from the germline V gene are MDHEN and SYDVKM. The CDR3 length is 17 residues. Trimming at V came to 4 bases and at J to 4 bases, leaving 13 bases not matched to a gene. The CDR3 bases are TGTGCCAGCAGTTCCTCGAAAGGGCTAGCGGTATACAATGAGCAGTTCTTC. Translating it yields CASSSSKGLAVYNEQFF.

This clonotype was seen at least ten times. The J gene is TRBJ2-1, the V gene TRBV14; TRBD1 agrees at 9 bases. Germline CDR1 is SGHDN and CDR2 is FVKESK. V shed 5 bases, J shed 6 bases, and the junction held 8 bases outside the gene matches. The CDR3 spans 15 residues. The CDR3 bases are TGTGCCAGCAGCATCCGGACAGGGGTAGGCAATGAGCAGTTCTTC. Translation gives CASSIRTGVGNEQFF.

This clonotype was seen a few times. This sequence joins TRBV5-1 and TRBJ2-3, with 9 bases identical to TRBD1. There are 14 residues in the CDR3. The germline V gene has CDR1 SGHRS and CDR2 YFSETQ. J lost 3 bases, V lost 3 bases, and 2 bases had no gene match. In DNA, the CDR3 is TGCGCCAGCAGCTGGGGACAGGGAACAGATACGCAGTATTTT. Translated: CASSWGQGTDTQYF.

This clonotype showed up just a few times. CDR3 sequence reads: CASTSPGPGTDYEQYF. CDR3 coding DNA: TGTGCCAGCACCTCACCGGGGCCAGGGACAGACTACGAGCAGTACTTC. This chain uses TRBV28 with TRBJ2-7; 7 nucleotides match TRBD1. Trimming at V came to 7 bases and at J to 3 bases, leaving 15 bases not matched to a gene. CDR1 and CDR2 (germline): MDHEN, SYDVKM. The CDR3 totals 16 residues.

The genes are TRBV7-8 and TRBJ2-1; a weak D match, TRBD1 (5 bases). The tail of the sequence fits TRBJ2-7 better, so the J call may be wrong. This CDR3 is 17 amino acids long. Germline CDR1 reads SGHVS; CDR2 reads FQNEAQ. The DNA for the CDR3 is TGTGCCAGCAGCTTAGGACAGTCCCGACTCTCCTACAATGAGCAGTACTTC. Amino acid sequence: CASSLGQSRLSYNEQYF.

This clonotype was observed a few times. CDR3 in DNA: TGCAGCACCGGGACTAGCGGCCCCAGGGCCCAGTACTTC. It is translated as CSTGTSGPRAQYF. This chain uses TRBV29-1 with TRBJ2-5; TRBD2 matches 11 bases. With V trimmed by 8 bases and J by 9 bases, 11 bases remained unmatched. CDR1 SQVTM and CDR2 ANQGSEA come from the germline V gene. The CDR3 length is 13 residues. The full variable domain, rest sourced from reference TRBV29-1 and TRBJ2-5, is SAVISQKPSRDICQRGTSLTIQCQVDSQVTMMFWYRQQPGQSLTLIATANQGSEATYESGFVIDKFPISRPNLTFSTLTVSNMSPEDSSIYLCSTGTSGPRAQYFGPGTRLLVL.